This note documents a single T cell receptor (beta chain) sequence. The antigen remains unidentified. One end of the junction fails to match germline, which may point to a read error. The data stem from a study of radiation and T cells in renal cell carcinoma. Documented time point: blood 4 weeks post-SBRT, at nephrectomy. Described treatment: 15 Gy SBRT to primary tumor, nephrectomy 4 weeks later. Nephrectomy followed 15 Gy stereotactic body radiation by 4 weeks. Blood was sampled at baseline, 2 weeks and 4 weeks after SBRT. The patient's renal cell carcinoma had clear cell pathology. Assay: immunoSEQ multiplex PCR; the TCRdb copy retains only in-frame clones and omits some. The table includes some 80,000 clones, approximately 87% detected once. Whole-study findings and limits: In blood, top tumor clones expanded by 2 weeks, shrinking by 4.

The material was blood, obtained from a patient whose treatment included radiotherapy and nephrectomy. This TCR came from an older woman with renal cell carcinoma.

CDR3 in DNA: TGTGCCAGTCCGCGGACAGGGGAACACCGGGGAGCTGTTTTT. This codes for CASPRTGEHRGAVF. The chain employs TRBV19 and TRBJ2-2, with 9 bases aligning to TRBD1. Germline loops: CDR1 LNHDA, CDR2 SQIVND (reference sequence). The CDR3 is 14 amino acids.